This TCR beta chain was observed in a study of cytomegalovirus exposure and HLA in healthy donors. Regarding the study as a whole: 16,951 TCR beta sequences were associated with HLA alleles at 0.05 false discovery rate in a later analysis. In an earlier analysis, productive rearrangement rates for most beta V segments clustered near 87% or 30%. With later analysis, a missense DCLRE1C variant became linked to TCR beta V- and J-gene trimming.

This CDR3 has 12 amino acids. With 4 bases removed from V and 12 bases from J, the gap between germline ends came to 17 bases. Germline V gives CDR1 SGHRS, CDR2 YFSETQ. The PCR had 60 Vbeta and 13 Jbeta primers. Method: immunoSEQ multiplex PCR; TCRdb's copy keeps in-frame clones and lacks some. The data show over 85,000 clones, approximately 65% seen once. Concerning this clone itself: Its matching antigen is unknown.

Material: PBMCs. The V call is TRBV5-1, the J call TRBJ2-7, with a possible D match to TRBD2 (6 bases). The source is a man aged 25-45 years in good health and CMV-seronegative. CDR3 coding DNA: TGCGCCAGCAGCCCAGGAGGGACGTGGGGGTACTTC. The encoded protein is CASSPGGTWGYF.